Following are 14 T cell receptor beta chains from one sample sequenced in a study of T cells in Graves' hyperthyroidism and ophthalmopathy. Regions amplified from RNA transcripts were the TCR beta CDR3 regions. Carried out on the TCR CDR3, a first-round RT-PCR used the HTBI primer set. TCRdb re-derived calls from the multiplex PCR reads in MiXCR, one entry per CDR3 protein. The table has nearly 600,000 distinct CDR3 sequences, more than 13% seen once. Material for sequencing was blood. These receptors were obtained from a woman aged 18-29 years with Graves' ophthalmopathy.

The chain links TRBV28 to TRBJ1-5; 7 nucleotides agree with TRBD1. This CDR3 spans 13 amino acids. Unmatched junction bases numbered 7, after V lost 8 bases and J lost 6 bases. CDR1 is MDHEN, CDR2 SYDVKM, per germline. In DNA, the CDR3 is TGTGCCAGCCGAGGGGGCCCGAGTCAGCCCCAGCATTTT. Its translation: CASRGGPSQPQHF. Based on the CDR3 plus reference TRBV28 and TRBJ1-5, the full variable domain is DVKVTQSSRYLVKRTGEKVFLECVQDMDHENMFWYRQDPGLGLRLIYFSYDVKMKEKGDIPEGYSVSREKKERFSLILESASTNQTSMYLCASRGGPSQPQHFGDGTRLSIL.

The genes are TRBV10-3 and TRBJ2-4; D may correspond to TRBD1 or TRBD2 (7 bases each). CDR3 length: 15 residues. Per the germline V gene, CDR1 is ENHRY and CDR2 is SYGVKD. V lost 11 bases, J lost 0 bases, and 17 bases lay in between. The CDR3 DNA reads TGTGCCTCGAGCGGGACAGCCGTAGCCAAAAACATTCAGTACTTC. This translates into CASSGTAVAKNIQYF.

This chain uses TRBV7-9 with TRBJ2-1, with 14 bases identical to TRBD2. The CDR3 runs to 15 residues. The junction had 10 bases not matched to a gene; V was cut back by 5 bases and J by 13 bases. Germline CDR1 is SEHNR and CDR2 is FQNEAQ (reference sequence). The CDR3 DNA reads TGTGCCAGCAGCCCGACGGGACTAGCGGGAGATCGTCAGTTCTTC. Its protein product is CASSPTGLAGDRQFF.

The J gene is TRBJ2-1, the V gene TRBV5-4; either TRBD1 or TRBD2 may fit D (5 bases each). Germline values: CDR1 SGHNT, CDR2 YYREEE (reference sequence). This CDR3 is built from 15 residues. V was pared by 2 bases and J by 4 bases, with 13 bases between. The chain's CDR3 is CASSLDRDVYNEQFF. DNA of the CDR3: TGTGCCAGCAGCTTAGACCGGGACGTATACAATGAGCAGTTCTTC.

The rearrangement uses TRBV7-2 and TRBJ1-2; D is unresolved. The length of the CDR3 is 15 residues. V was clipped by 1 base and J by 0 bases, with 9 bases between them. Looked up from germline, CDR1 is SGHTA and CDR2 is FQGNSA. Written as DNA, the CDR3 is TGTGCCAGCAGCTTAGTCGAGGGAGCTAACTATGGCTACACCTTC. Translating gives CASSLVEGANYGYTF.

This clonotype was seen only a few times. This rearrangement joins TRBV6-1 to TRBJ2-7; a possible D gene is TRBD1 (5 bases). Germline-derived CDR1 and CDR2 are MNHNS and SASEGT. V lost 7 bases, J lost 3 bases, and 22 bases lay in between. The CDR3 consists of 16 residues. The CDR3 loop is CASNQKAWGLDYEQYF. In DNA, the CDR3 is TGTGCCAGCAACCAAAAGGCCTGGGGCCTTGACTACGAGCAGTACTTC.

J is TRBJ1-2 and V is TRBV6-5; TRBD1 might be the D (6 bases). The CDR3 is 14 residues long. CDR1 and CDR2 from the germline V gene are MNHEY and SVGAGI. The ends were cut back, 4 bases at V and 5 bases at J, with 14 bases in the middle. As DNA, the CDR3 is TGTGCCAGCAGTTGGGAGGGGGGCGGGTATGGCTACACCTTC. It specifies CASSWEGGGYGYTF.

Ten or more counts support this clonotype. The V call is TRBV7-3, the J call TRBJ2-3; D is undetermined. This CDR3 region has 14 residues. Looked up from germline, CDR1 is SGHTA and CDR2 is FQGTGA. Trimming shortened V by 5 bases and J by 2 bases, and 11 bases separated the two germline ends. This CDR3 reads CASSPNLPTDTQYF. The CDR3 nucleotides read TGTGCCAGCAGCCCGAACCTCCCCACAGATACGCAGTATTTT.

This clonotype was found many times. The V gene is TRBV20-1, the J gene TRBJ2-5; TRBD2 aligns across 7 bases. The CDR3 covers 16 residues. Germline V gives CDR1 DFQATT, CDR2 SNEGSKA (reference sequence). The CDR3 DNA follows: TGCAGCCTCCCGGTAGGCGCGGGAGCGTTTTTAGAGACCCAGTACTTC. Its translation is CSLPVGAGAFLETQYF.

The chain combines TRBV3-1 with TRBJ2-7; 9 bases align to TRBD1. Germline V gives CDR1 LGHDT, CDR2 YNNKEL (reference sequence). V was clipped by 1 base and J by 6 bases; unmatched bases: 7. The CDR3 runs to 15 residues. CDR3 DNA sequence: TGTGCCAGCAGCCAAGCGTGGGACAGGGTAGGCGAGCAGTACTTC. Its translation: CASSQAWDRVGEQYF.

This clonotype occurred a few times. V gene TRBV20-1 combines with J gene TRBJ1-2; TRBD1 matches 8 bases. Germline loops: CDR1 DFQATT, CDR2 SNEGSKA (reference sequence). With 3 bases clipped from V and 0 bases from J, the junction kept 12 bases outside the gene matches. The CDR3 covers 17 residues. CDR3 DNA sequence: TGCAGTGCTAGTCCCAAAGACAGGGGAGGGTCTAACTATGGCTACACCTTC. Protein: CSASPKDRGGSNYGYTF.

The chain combines TRBV19 with TRBJ1-5; possibly TRBD1 for D (5 bases). Trimming took 5 bases from V and 5 from J, leaving 13 bases between them. Germline CDR1 and CDR2: LNHDA and SQIVND (reference sequence). The CDR3 extends over 14 amino acids. CDR3 nucleotides: TGTGCCAGTAGTGAGGGGAGGTGGGATCAGCCCCAGCATTTT. Translation: CASSEGRWDQPQHF.

The V gene is TRBV29-1, the J gene TRBJ2-1, with a tentative D call TRBD2 (6 bases). Per germline, CDR1 SQVTM and CDR2 ANQGSEA. CDR3 length: 14 residues. The V gene lost 2 bases and the J gene lost 8 bases, with 16 bases spanning the gap. CDR3 region: CSVESSRRGYEQFF. The CDR3 bases are TGCAGCGTTGAAAGTAGCCGACGGGGGTATGAGCAGTTCTTC.

This clonotype came up many times. The V call is TRBV27, the J call TRBJ2-3; 9 bases are a match to TRBD1. The CDR3 extends over 18 amino acids. Trimming cost V 2 bases and J 0 bases; bases outside gene matches: 9. Germline CDR1 MNHEY, CDR2 SMNVEV (reference sequence). CDR3 protein: CASSLLLTGQGSTDTQYF. The CDR3 coding sequence is TGTGCCAGCAGTTTACTCCTCACGGGACAGGGAAGCACAGATACGCAGTATTTT.